The 18 T cell receptor beta chains presented below share a single source sample, sequenced in a study of spatial heterogeneity in lung cancer. Specified time point: sample taken at primary tumor resection. TCRdb used MiXCR to reprocess the 5' RACE reads, holding one entry per CDR3 protein. The sample shows approximately 49,000 distinct CDR3 sequences, around 5.2% of them seen only once. The sample in question was PBMCs, obtained at surgery. The receptors here all came from a male donor with early-stage non-small cell lung cancer.

V usage is TRBV29-1 and J usage is TRBJ2-3; possibly TRBD1 for D (5 bases). The CDR3 is made up of 13 amino acids. V dropped 6 bases and J dropped 2 bases, with 12 bases sitting between them. Germline values: CDR1 SQVTM, CDR2 ANQGSEA. The CDR3 DNA follows: TGCAGCGTCGTGGACACCAACACAGATACGCAGTATTTT. It translates to CSVVDTNTDTQYF.

This clonotype has at least ten counts. The genes are TRBV7-9 and TRBJ1-1, with a weak D call TRBD1 (5 bases). Per germline, CDR1 SEHNR and CDR2 FQNEAQ (reference sequence). Trimming took off 4 bases at V and 5 bases at J, with 8 bases between the two ends. The CDR3 consists of 12 residues. In DNA, the CDR3 is TGTGCCAGCAGCTCAAAGGGGACTGAAGCTTTCTTT. Its protein is CASSSKGTEAFF.

This clonotype has a count of ten or more. The rearrangement uses TRBV4-1 and TRBJ2-2; tentative D call: TRBD1 (5 bases). Germline CDR1 MGHRA, CDR2 YSYEKL. The CDR3 length is 16 residues. V lost 3 bases and J lost 3, with 14 bases in between. CDR3 nucleotides: TGCGCCAGCAGCCACCCAAAGGGGCGTGACACCGGGGAGCTGTTTTTT. Its translation: CASSHPKGRDTGELFF.

This clonotype was seen at least ten times. The rearrangement uses TRBV4-2 and TRBJ2-5; D ambiguous. CDR1 LGHNA and CDR2 YNFKEQ come from the germline V gene. V shed 4 bases and J shed 0 bases, with 6 bases lying between them. The CDR3 has 13 residues. Here the CDR3 DNA reads TGTGCCAGCAGCCTCGTCCACCAAGAGACCCAGTACTTC. Amino acid sequence: CASSLVHQETQYF.

This clonotype has only a few counts. The chain recombines TRBV7-9 with TRBJ2-4; D is perhaps TRBD2 (6 bases). Germline loops: CDR1 SEHNR, CDR2 FQNEAQ (reference sequence). V was cut by 7 bases and J by 5 bases, with 12 bases left in between. The CDR3 contains 13 residues. CDR3 residues: CASTRDSENIQYF. The CDR3, as DNA: TGTGCCAGCACTCGGGACTCTGAAAACATTCAGTACTTC.

This clonotype was observed many times. This chain links TRBV20-1 with TRBJ2-1, with 10 bases lining up with TRBD1. Germline V gives CDR1 DFQATT, CDR2 SNEGSKA (reference sequence). The CDR3 consists of 16 residues. Trimming at V came to 3 bases and at J to 0 bases, leaving 5 bases not matched to a gene. Written as DNA, the CDR3 is TGCAGTGCTAGTCCCGGGACAGGGGCCTCCTACAATGAGCAGTTCTTC. Protein: CSASPGTGASYNEQFF.

This clonotype showed up many times. Here the CDR3 DNA reads TGTGCCAGCAGTTATCTCCATGAGCAGTTCTTC. Protein sequence: CASSYLHEQFF. This chain joins TRBV6-5 and TRBJ2-1; D not resolved. V was pared by 3 bases and J by 8 bases, with 5 bases between. The CDR3 spans 11 residues. Germline assignment: CDR1 MNHEY and CDR2 SVGAGI.

The sample holds many counts of this clonotype. The chain couples TRBV29-1 to TRBJ1-1; D unclear. This CDR3 has 14 amino acids. V shed 7 bases and J shed 1 base, with 16 bases lying between them. Per germline, CDR1 SQVTM and CDR2 ANQGSEA. CDR3 protein: CSAVGGMKNTEAFF. For the CDR3, the DNA is TGCAGCGCCGTGGGAGGGATGAAGAACACTGAAGCTTTCTTT.

This clonotype has ten or more counts. V and J are TRBV3-1 and TRBJ2-5; D is perhaps TRBD2 (5 bases). V was trimmed by 3 bases and J by 2 bases, leaving 7 bases between them. Germline V lookup: CDR1 LGHDT, CDR2 YNNKEL (reference sequence). The CDR3 runs to 13 residues. The CDR3, as DNA: TGTGCCAGCAGCCACCGGGATCAAGAGACCCAGTACTTC. Amino acids: CASSHRDQETQYF.

The sample holds many counts of this clonotype. CDR3 residues: CASSPGVDTEAFF. The CDR3 bases are TGTGCCAGCTCCCCAGGGGTGGACACTGAAGCTTTCTTT. V usage is TRBV18 and J usage is TRBJ1-1; a possible D gene is TRBD1 (6 bases). Germline V gives CDR1 KGHSH, CDR2 LQKENI. Trimming cost V 6 bases and J 3 bases, with 11 bases left between them. The CDR3 runs to 13 residues.

This clonotype was seen at least ten times. The chain recombines TRBV9 with TRBJ1-6; the D gene is possibly TRBD1 (6 bases). CDR1 is SGDLS and CDR2 is YYNGEE in the germline V gene. Trimming cost V 4 bases and J 6 bases, with 17 bases left between them. This CDR3 comprises 16 residues. In nucleotides, the CDR3 is TGTGCCAGCAGCTCCCAACGAGGGGGGCTTAATTCACCCCTCCACTTT. Protein: CASSSQRGGLNSPLHF.

The rearrangement links TRBV30 to TRBJ1-1; no clear D. CDR1 is GTSNPN and CDR2 is SVGIG in the germline V gene (reference sequence). V was clipped by 7 bases and J by 0 bases, with 18 bases between them. The CDR3 consists of 15 residues. CDR3 protein: CASTPQPSMNTEAFF. The CDR3 DNA reads TGTGCCTCAACTCCACAACCTAGTATGAACACTGAAGCTTTCTTT.

This clonotype was recorded at least ten times. V usage is TRBV7-2 and J usage is TRBJ2-1; TRBD1 agrees at 8 bases. CDR3 length: 14 amino acids. V was clipped by 5 bases and J by 6 bases; unmatched bases: 6. CDR1 SGHTA and CDR2 FQGNSA come from the germline V gene. The CDR3 DNA reads as TGTGCCAGCAGCGGCCGGACAGGGACCAATGAGCAGTTCTTC. It codes for CASSGRTGTNEQFF.

This clonotype came up many times. The chain combines TRBV4-2 with TRBJ2-2, with D hard to call. V was cut by 0 bases and J by 2 bases, with 13 bases left in between. The CDR3 runs to 17 residues. CDR1 and CDR2 from the germline V gene are LGHNA and YNFKEQ. The CDR3 DNA follows: TGTGCCAGCAGCCAAGAGCAAGGCAGTTCTAACACCGGGGAGCTGTTTTTT. Its protein is CASSQEQGSSNTGELFF.

This clonotype was seen ten or more times. The chain recombines TRBV20-1 with TRBJ2-7; 8 nucleotides match TRBD2. Germline trimming cut 0 bases from V and 5 bases from J; bases unmatched to any gene: 9. CDR3 size: 15 residues. CDR1 DFQATT and CDR2 SNEGSKA come from the germline V gene (reference sequence). The CDR3 bases are TGCAGTGCTAGAGATTGGAGCGGGAGCAGTGACGAGCAGTACTTC. Protein: CSARDWSGSSDEQYF.

The V call is TRBV12-3 or TRBV12-4, the J call TRBJ2-7; 7 nucleotides align to TRBD2. This CDR3 spans 15 amino acids. V shed 6 bases and J 9 bases; nucleotides not matched to a gene: 17. CDR3 bases: TGTGCCAGCAGCCACTCCGGGACTACCTTACGTGGGCAGTACTTC. Translated, it gives CASSHSGTTLRGQYF.

This clonotype has ten or more counts. The gene calls are TRBV12-5 and TRBJ2-1; 10 nucleotides match TRBD2. Germline loops: CDR1 LGHNT, CDR2 FRNRAP. Unmatched junction bases numbered 4, after V lost 4 bases and J lost 7 bases. The CDR3 runs 14 residues. CDR3 DNA sequence: TGTGCTAGTGGTTGGACTAGCGGATTGAATGAGCAGTTCTTC. The encoded protein is CASGWTSGLNEQFF.

There are a few counts of this clonotype. This rearrangement joins TRBV4-3 to TRBJ2-7; tentative D call: TRBD1 (5 bases). This CDR3 is built from 15 residues. V lost 0 bases, J lost 7 bases, and 16 bases lay in between. The germline CDR1 and CDR2 sequences are LGHNA and YSLEER. The DNA for the CDR3 is TGCGCCAGCAGCCAAGATTCGGATCCAGGGTGGGAGCAGTACTTC. It encodes CASSQDSDPGWEQYF.